The entry that follows covers one TCR beta chain sequence. The antigen is unknown. The data originate from a study of cytomegalovirus exposure and HLA in healthy donors. The PCR employed 60 Vbeta primers together with 13 Jbeta primers. Measured with immunoSEQ multiplex PCR; TCRdb has only the in-frame clones, and not every one. This table holds roughly 65,000 clones. Germline CDR1 and CDR2: MGHDK and SYGVNS. The V and J ends lost 5 bases and 6 bases, in that order; junction bases with no gene match: 6. The CDR3 has 14 residues. Study-wide results and limits: V- and J-gene trimming in TCR beta was tied to a missense DCLRE1C variant by an analysis performed later.

Material: PBMCs. The receptor's source is a boy aged 5 to 17 in good health and CMV-seronegative. The rearrangement joins TRBV25-1 to TRBJ2-1; 8 bases agree with TRBD1. The DNA for the CDR3 is TGTGCCAGCAGTCAGGCAGGGGGCGTCAATGAGCAGTTCTTC. Translation: CASSQAGGVNEQFF. Supplemented by reference TRBV25-1 and TRBJ2-1, the full variable domain reads EADIYQTPRYLVIGTGKKITLECSQTMGHDKMYWYQQDPGMELHLIHYSYGVNSTEKGDLSSESTVSRIRTEHFPLTLESARPSHTSQYLCASSQAGGVNEQFFGPGTRLTVL.